Presented here are 29 T cell receptor beta chains from one specimen sequenced in a study of shared clonotypes between healthy human individuals. Using immunoSEQ multiplex PCR, the repertoire was profiled, and TCRdb retains in-frame clones only, with some absent. The top ten clones hold more than 0.35% of a sample with about 2.4 million clones, under 95% of them seen once. The specimen was naive CD4+ T cells from PBMCs. The subset was: CD45RA+ positively selected. The source is a man aged 18 to 30 in good health. Some clones in this sample may be carry-over from other donors' samples.

The rearrangement joins TRBV6-1 to TRBJ1-3; perhaps TRBD1 as D (5 bases). The V end was cut by 6 bases, the J end by 7 bases, with 10 bases between. This CDR3 contains 12 residues. Looked up from germline, CDR1 is MNHNS and CDR2 is SASEGT. The CDR3 DNA reads as TGTGCCAGCAGCGTCGAGGGGAACACCATATATTTT. Its protein product is CASSVEGNTIYF.

The chain has TRBV5-1 and TRBJ1-1, with D possibly TRBD1 on 5 matching bases. Germline CDR1 and CDR2: SGHRS and YFSETQ. The CDR3 runs to 16 residues. The V end was cut by 1 base, the J end by 3 bases, with 16 bases between. The CDR3 region is CASSLFYRSSDTEAFF. In nucleotides, the CDR3 is TGCGCCAGCAGCTTGTTTTACAGGTCATCGGACACTGAAGCTTTCTTT.

The chain links TRBV6-1 to TRBJ2-1; D possibly corresponds to TRBD2 (7 bases). The germline gives CDR1 MNHNS, CDR2 SASEGT. Trimming took off 7 bases at V and 7 bases at J, with 20 bases between the two ends. CDR3 length: 15 amino acids. The CDR3 DNA reads TGTGCCAGCAACCTGGGGGGGGCTGGAGGGAATGAGCAGTTCTTC. Translated, it gives CASNLGGAGGNEQFF.

CDR3 sequence (DNA): TGTGCCAGTAGTATGACAGGGCCTGGGGGGCACTCCTACGAGCAGTACTTC. Encoded protein: CASSMTGPGGHSYEQYF. The chain employs TRBV19 and TRBJ2-7; TRBD1 is a possible D gene (7 bases). Between the trimmed V and J ends, which lost 3 bases and 0 bases, there was a span of 18 bases. Germline assignment: CDR1 LNHDA and CDR2 SQIVND (reference sequence). There are 17 residues in the CDR3.

The chain is built from TRBV5-4 and TRBJ2-3; TRBD2 matches at 8 bases. Germline CDR1 and CDR2: SGHNT and YYREEE (reference sequence). The CDR3 runs to 14 residues. Trimming removed 4 bases from V and 2 bases from J; junction bases left unmatched: 3. For the CDR3, the DNA is TGTGCCAGCAGCCGGGAGGGCCTCACAGATACGCAGTATTTT. This sequence encodes CASSREGLTDTQYF.

V is TRBV28 and J is TRBJ1-1, with D possibly matching TRBD1 (6 bases). The V end lost 4 bases, the J end lost 1 base, and 16 bases lay between the germline ends. CDR1 and CDR2 from the germline V gene are MDHEN and SYDVKM. The CDR3 sequence is 16 residues long. CDR3 DNA: TGTGCCAGCAGTTCAAGCCTAGGACAGCAGAACACTGAAGCTTTCTTT. This encodes CASSSSLGQQNTEAFF.

This chain joins TRBV6-4 and TRBJ2-1; 10 nucleotides align to TRBD2. The germline CDR1 and CDR2 sequences are MRHNA and SNTAGT. The CDR3 length is 15 residues. With V trimmed by 4 bases and J by 4 bases, 4 bases remained unmatched. Here the CDR3 DNA reads TGTGCCAGCAGTGCCGTGACTAGCGGGTACAATGAGCAGTTCTTC. Protein: CASSAVTSGYNEQFF.

CDR3: CASSLDLQSYEQYF. As DNA, the CDR3 is TGTGCCAGCAGCTTAGATCTGCAGAGCTACGAGCAGTACTTC. The rearrangement joins TRBV7-2 to TRBJ2-7; D is unresolved. From germline, CDR1 is SGHTA and CDR2 FQGNSA. The CDR3 length is 14 residues. The V end lost 1 base, the J end lost 3 bases, and 10 bases lay between the germline ends.

J is TRBJ2-7 and V is TRBV15, with 7 bases lining up with TRBD1. V lost 2 bases to trimming and J lost 7 bases; unmatched junction nucleotides: 8. Per the germline V gene, CDR1 is LNHNV and CDR2 is YYDKDF (reference sequence). The CDR3 has 14 amino acids. The CDR3 nucleotides are TGTGCCACCAGCAGACTTACGACAGGGAGTGAGCAGTACTTC. Its translation: CATSRLTTGSEQYF.

The chain uses TRBV4-3 and TRBJ2-5; D uncertain. Germline V gene sequence: CDR1 LGHNA, CDR2 YSLEER. With 2 bases removed from V and 5 bases from J, the gap between germline ends came to 15 bases. The CDR3 runs to 15 residues. The CDR3 sequence is CASSQNPGQRETQYF. CDR3 sequence (DNA): TGCGCCAGCAGCCAAAATCCGGGTCAGCGCGAGACCCAGTACTTC.

The chain uses TRBV11-2 and TRBJ2-4; TRBD1 matches at 8 bases. The J segment lost 2 bases and the V segment lost 0 bases, leaving 15 bases of the junction unmatched. The length of the CDR3 is 20 residues. Germline V gene data show CDR1 as SGHAT and CDR2 as FQNNGV. The CDR3: CASSLEGSVARGLSKNIQYF. The DNA of the CDR3 is TGTGCCAGCAGCTTAGAAGGTTCCGTAGCCAGGGGGCTATCCAAAAACATTCAGTACTTC.

This clone appeared a single time. The chain links TRBV7-9 to TRBJ1-2; D gene uncertain. This CDR3 region has 13 residues. Trimming pared 1 base from V and 6 bases from J, leaving 9 bases between. The germline gives CDR1 SEHNR, CDR2 FQNEAQ (reference sequence). In nucleotides, the CDR3 is TGTGCCAGCAGCTTAGGTAGATCGGATGGCTACACCTTC. This translates into CASSLGRSDGYTF.

Remarks on this clone: One base away lies a much larger clone, so this may be a sequencing read error. The same CDR3 can be traced to other DNA sequences in this sample. The CDR3 bases are TGTGCCACCAGCAGAGATAGGGAGACCCAGTACTTC. It yields the protein CATSRDRETQYF. V is TRBV15 and J is TRBJ2-5; the D is unclear. The length of the CDR3 is 12 residues. V lost 0 bases to trimming and J lost 5 bases, with 4 bases between them. CDR1 LNHNV and CDR2 YYDKDF come from the germline V gene (reference sequence).

This chain connects TRBV21-1 to TRBJ2-5; the D call TRBD2 from the table was never checked on the DNA. TRBV21-1 has pseudogene status. This CDR3 spans 17 amino acids. The CDR3, as DNA: TGTGCCAGCAGCACCCCAGGGACTACAACAATACAAGAGACCCAGTACTTC. As protein: CASSTPGTTTIQETQYF.

This chain joins TRBV28 and TRBJ2-3; the match to TRBD1 covers 7 bases. The germline V gene has CDR1 MDHEN and CDR2 SYDVKM. This CDR3 spans 15 amino acids. The ends lost 4 bases at V and 0 bases at J; junction bases unmatched: 4. The CDR3 loop is CASSSTGASTDTQYF. The CDR3 bases are TGTGCCAGCAGTTCTACAGGGGCAAGCACAGATACGCAGTATTTT.

This clone has just one count. This chain's CDR3 is CASSPPPGSDQPQHF. CDR3 coding DNA: TGTGCCAGCTCACCACCGCCAGGGTCGGATCAGCCCCAGCATTTT. The chain employs TRBV18 and TRBJ1-5, with TRBD1 as a possible D gene (5 bases). CDR1 is KGHSH, CDR2 LQKENI, per germline. V gave up 0 bases and J gave up 5 bases, with 11 bases separating them. The CDR3 has 15 amino acids.

The chain has TRBV5-8 and TRBJ1-2; unclear D gene. Trimming removed 4 bases from V and 1 base from J, with 11 bases in between. The germline V gene encodes CDR1 SGHTS and CDR2 YDEGEE. This CDR3 region has 14 residues. The DNA for the CDR3 is TGTGCCAGCAGCCGACACACGGTTAACTATGGCTACACCTTC. It specifies CASSRHTVNYGYTF.

Only one count was recorded for this clone. V usage is TRBV7-2 and J usage is TRBJ2-5; D gene ambiguous. V was pared by 0 bases and J by 5 bases, with 4 bases between. CDR3 size: 12 residues. The germline V gene has CDR1 SGHTA and CDR2 FQGNSA. CDR3 loop: CASSLASETQYF. As DNA, the CDR3 is TGTGCCAGCAGCTTAGCTTCGGAGACCCAGTACTTC.

DNA for the CDR3: TGTGCCAGTGGCAAGCCGGGACTAGCGGGAGATACGCAGTATTTT. Translation gives CASGKPGLAGDTQYF. V and J are TRBV19 and TRBJ2-3; 12 bases line up with TRBD2. The CDR3 loop spans 15 amino acids. Looked up from germline, CDR1 is LNHDA and CDR2 is SQIVND (reference sequence). V lost 8 bases, J lost 5 bases, and 8 bases stayed unmatched.

This sequence joins TRBV7-2 and TRBJ1-4; 8 bases align to TRBD1. CDR3 length: 15 residues. V was pared by 5 bases and J by 7 bases, with 9 bases of the junction left unmatched. Germline V gene data show CDR1 as SGHTA and CDR2 as FQGNSA. CDR3: CASSDTTGGGEKLFF. CDR3 sequence (DNA): TGTGCCAGCAGCGACACTACAGGGGGGGGTGAAAAACTGTTTTTT.

This sequence joins TRBV2 and TRBJ1-3; perhaps TRBD1 as D (6 bases). This CDR3 has 15 residues. V was clipped by 4 bases and J by 10 bases, with 20 bases between them. Germline V lookup: CDR1 SNHLY, CDR2 FYNNEI. CDR3 coding DNA: TGTGCCAGCAGTGCGGAGGGGCCAACTCAGGGGACCATATATTTT. Translation: CASSAEGPTQGTIYF.

This clone was seen once. The chain has TRBV7-2 and TRBJ2-1; 9 positions match TRBD2. Germline CDR1 and CDR2: SGHTA and FQGNSA. The junction had 10 bases not matched to a gene; V was cut back by 6 bases and J by 4 bases. The CDR3 consists of 16 residues. The CDR3 protein is CASRGPLAGQYNEQFF. CDR3 sequence (DNA): TGTGCCAGCAGGGGGCCACTAGCGGGCCAATACAATGAGCAGTTCTTC.

The chain joins TRBV11-2 to TRBJ2-1; no definite D call. The CDR3 length is 17 residues. Germline-derived CDR1 and CDR2 are SGHAT and FQNNGV. Deletions cut 0 bases from V and 6 bases from J, with 18 bases between. Here the CDR3 reads CASSLDRVVTPSNEQFF. The CDR3 DNA follows: TGTGCCAGCAGCTTAGATCGGGTCGTAACTCCGAGCAATGAGCAGTTCTTC.

This sequence joins TRBV20-1 and TRBJ1-3; D gene unclear. V lost 7 bases, J lost 4 bases, and 8 bases lay in between. The CDR3 loop spans 11 amino acids. Looked up from germline, CDR1 is DFQATT and CDR2 is SNEGSKA (reference sequence). The chain's CDR3 is CSGGGGNTIYF. The DNA of the CDR3 is TGCAGTGGTGGTGGGGGAAACACCATATATTTT.

This clone was counted only a few times. This sequence joins TRBV25-1 and TRBJ2-5; 7 bases are a match to TRBD1. CDR1 MGHDK and CDR2 SYGVNS come from the germline V gene. CDR3 size: 11 residues. The V and J ends lost 10 bases and 3 bases, in that order; junction bases with no gene match: 2. CDR3 sequence: CANRGEETQYF. The DNA of the CDR3 is TGTGCCAACAGGGGAGAAGAGACCCAGTACTTC.

The rearrangement links TRBV7-2 to TRBJ1-1, with D maybe TRBD1 (5 bases). The CDR3 is 15 residues long. Germline assignment: CDR1 SGHTA and CDR2 FQGNSA. Trimming cost V 5 bases and J 4 bases, with 17 bases left between them. CDR3 nucleotides: TGTGCCAGCAGCCAGAGGGGAGGGGCAGCCACTGAAGCTTTCTTT. It yields the protein CASSQRGGAATEAFF. Filled out from reference TRBV7-2 and TRBJ1-1, the complete variable domain reads GAGVSQSPSNKVTEKGKDVELRCDPISGHTALYWYRQSLGQGLEFLIYFQGNSAPDKSGLPSDRFSAERTGGSVSTLTIQRTQQEDSAVYLCASSQRGGAATEAFFGQGTRLTVV.

Here the CDR3 reads CASSSNRGSRTDTQYF. In DNA form, the CDR3 reads TGTGCCAGCAGTTCTAACAGGGGTTCCCGCACAGATACGCAGTATTTT. The gene calls are TRBV28 and TRBJ2-3, with 7 bases aligning to TRBD1. The CDR3 is 16 residues long. V was clipped by 4 bases and J by 1 base; unmatched bases: 8. Germline values: CDR1 MDHEN, CDR2 SYDVKM.

This rearrangement joins TRBV5-1 to TRBJ1-5, with a tentative D call TRBD1 (6 bases). The CDR3 is 16 amino acids. The germline V gene encodes CDR1 SGHRS and CDR2 YFSETQ. Trimming pared 4 bases from V and 2 bases from J, leaving 16 bases between. CDR3 coding DNA: TGCGCCAGCAGCCCTGACACAGGGCTTGGCAATCAGCCCCAGCATTTT. This translates into CASSPDTGLGNQPQHF.

As concerns this clone: Different DNA sequences within this sample yield the same CDR3. The chain employs TRBV5-1 and TRBJ2-3; 8 bases agree with TRBD1. The CDR3 length is 14 residues. The V segment lost 4 bases and the J segment 4 bases; nucleotides outside the gene matches: 5. The germline CDR1 and CDR2 sequences are SGHRS and YFSETQ. CDR3: CASSPGQGADTQYF. The CDR3 DNA reads as TGCGCCAGCAGCCCTGGACAGGGCGCAGATACGCAGTATTTT. Full variable domain (missing parts from reference TRBV5-1 and TRBJ2-3): KAGVTQTPRYLIKTRGQQVTLSCSPISGHRSVSWYQQTPGQGLQFLFEYFSETQRNKGNFPGRFSGRQFSNSRSEMNVSTLELGDSALYLCASSPGQGADTQYFGPGTRLTVL.